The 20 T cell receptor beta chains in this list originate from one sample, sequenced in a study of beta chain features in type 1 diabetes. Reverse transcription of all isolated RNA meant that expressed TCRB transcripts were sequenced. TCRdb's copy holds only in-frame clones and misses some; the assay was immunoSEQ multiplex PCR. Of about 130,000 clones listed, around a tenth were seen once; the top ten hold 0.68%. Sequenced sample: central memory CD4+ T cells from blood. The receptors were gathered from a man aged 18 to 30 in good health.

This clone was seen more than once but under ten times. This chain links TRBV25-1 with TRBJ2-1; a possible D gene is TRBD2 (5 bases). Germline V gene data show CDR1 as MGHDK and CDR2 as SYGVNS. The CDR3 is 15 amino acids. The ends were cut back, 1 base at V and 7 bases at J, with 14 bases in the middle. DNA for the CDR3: TGTGCCAGCAGTGAATTGGGAGTAGCGAAGAATGAGCAGTTCTTC. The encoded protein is CASSELGVAKNEQFF.

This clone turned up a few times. CDR3 coding DNA: TGTGCCAGCAGATCCCAGGGGGCGACCGGGGAGCTGTTTTTT. Encoded protein: CASRSQGATGELFF. The chain is built from TRBV6-5 and TRBJ2-2; 8 nucleotides agree with TRBD1. The CDR3 is 14 residues long. The junction had 5 bases not matched to a gene; V was cut back by 6 bases and J by 5 bases. From germline, CDR1 is MNHEY and CDR2 SVGAGI.

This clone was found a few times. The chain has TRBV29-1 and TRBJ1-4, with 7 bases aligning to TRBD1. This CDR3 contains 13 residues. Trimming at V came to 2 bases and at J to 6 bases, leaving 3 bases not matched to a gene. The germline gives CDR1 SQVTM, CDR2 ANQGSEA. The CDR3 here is CSVERQGDEKLFF. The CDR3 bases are TGCAGCGTTGAAAGACAGGGCGATGAAAAACTGTTTTTT.

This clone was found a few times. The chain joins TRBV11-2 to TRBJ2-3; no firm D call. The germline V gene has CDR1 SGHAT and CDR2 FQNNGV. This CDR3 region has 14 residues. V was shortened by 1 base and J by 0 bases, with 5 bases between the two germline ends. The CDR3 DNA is TGTGCCAGCAGCTTAGGACTGAGCACAGATACGCAGTATTTT. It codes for CASSLGLSTDTQYF.

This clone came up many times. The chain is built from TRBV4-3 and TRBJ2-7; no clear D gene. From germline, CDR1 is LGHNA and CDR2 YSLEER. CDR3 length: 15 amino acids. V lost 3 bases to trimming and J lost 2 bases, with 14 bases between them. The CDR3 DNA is TGCGCCAGCAGCCAGCTGTTTGGCGGCACCTACGAGCAGTACTTC. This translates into CASSQLFGGTYEQYF.

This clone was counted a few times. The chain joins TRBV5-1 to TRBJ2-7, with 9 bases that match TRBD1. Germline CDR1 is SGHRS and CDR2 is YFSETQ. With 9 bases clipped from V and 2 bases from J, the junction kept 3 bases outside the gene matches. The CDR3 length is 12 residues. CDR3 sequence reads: CATGDRAYEQYF. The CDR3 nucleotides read TGCGCCACCGGGGACAGGGCCTACGAGCAGTACTTC.

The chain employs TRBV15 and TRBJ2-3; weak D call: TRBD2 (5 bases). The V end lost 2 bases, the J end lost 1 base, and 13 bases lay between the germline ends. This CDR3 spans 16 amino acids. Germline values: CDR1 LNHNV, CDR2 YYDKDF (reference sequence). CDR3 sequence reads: CATSRPRGRGTDTQYF. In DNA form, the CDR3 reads TGTGCCACCAGCAGACCCAGAGGGCGAGGCACAGATACGCAGTATTTT.

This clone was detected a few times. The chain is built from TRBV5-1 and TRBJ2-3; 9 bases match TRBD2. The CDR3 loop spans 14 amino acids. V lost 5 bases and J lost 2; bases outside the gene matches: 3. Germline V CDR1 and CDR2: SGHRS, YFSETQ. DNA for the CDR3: TGCGCCAGCAGTAGCGGGGGCATCACAGATACGCAGTATTTT. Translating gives CASSSGGITDTQYF.

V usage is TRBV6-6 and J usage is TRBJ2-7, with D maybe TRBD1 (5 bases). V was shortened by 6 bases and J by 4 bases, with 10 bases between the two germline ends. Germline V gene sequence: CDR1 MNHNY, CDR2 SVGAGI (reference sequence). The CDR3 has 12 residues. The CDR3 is CASRPDRYEQYF. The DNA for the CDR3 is TGTGCCAGCAGACCCGACAGATACGAGCAGTACTTC.

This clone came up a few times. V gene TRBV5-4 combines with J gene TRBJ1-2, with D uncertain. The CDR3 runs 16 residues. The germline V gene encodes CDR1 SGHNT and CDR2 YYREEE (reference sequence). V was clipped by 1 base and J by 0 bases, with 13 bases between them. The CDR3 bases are TGTGCCAGCAGCTTGTTTTTCGACAATCCTAACTATGGCTACACCTTC. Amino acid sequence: CASSLFFDNPNYGYTF. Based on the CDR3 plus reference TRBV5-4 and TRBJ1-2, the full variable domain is ETGVTQSPTHLIKTRGQQVTLRCSSQSGHNTVSWYQQALGQGPQFIFQYYREEENGRGNFPPRFSGLQFPNYSSELNVNALELDDSALYLCASSLFFDNPNYGYTFGSGTRLTVV.

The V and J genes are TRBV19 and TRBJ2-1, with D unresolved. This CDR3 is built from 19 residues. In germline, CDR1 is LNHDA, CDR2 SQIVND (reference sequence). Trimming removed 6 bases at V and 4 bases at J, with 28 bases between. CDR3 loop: CASSFIIRSTYHKYNEQFF. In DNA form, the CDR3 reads TGTGCCAGTAGCTTCATTATACGAAGTACCTATCATAAGTACAATGAGCAGTTCTTC.

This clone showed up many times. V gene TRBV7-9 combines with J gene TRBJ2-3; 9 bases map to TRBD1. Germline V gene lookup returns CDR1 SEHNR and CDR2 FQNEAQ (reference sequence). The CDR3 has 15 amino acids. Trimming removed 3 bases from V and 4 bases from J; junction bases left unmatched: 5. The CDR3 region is CASSFRTGEADTQYF. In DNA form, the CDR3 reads TGTGCCAGCAGCTTCCGGACAGGGGAGGCAGATACGCAGTATTTT.

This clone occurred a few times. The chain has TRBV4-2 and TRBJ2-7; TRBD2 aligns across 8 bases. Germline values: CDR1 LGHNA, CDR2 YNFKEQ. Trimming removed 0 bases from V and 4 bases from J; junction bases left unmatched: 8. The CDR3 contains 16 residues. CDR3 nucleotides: TGTGCCAGCAGCCAAGACGGCCTAGCGGGTGGGTACGAGCAGTACTTC. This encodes CASSQDGLAGGYEQYF.

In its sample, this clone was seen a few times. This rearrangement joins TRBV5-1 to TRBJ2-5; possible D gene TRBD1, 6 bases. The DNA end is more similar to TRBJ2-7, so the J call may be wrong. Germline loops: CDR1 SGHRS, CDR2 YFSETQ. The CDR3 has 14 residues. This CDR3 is CASNPGTPSYEQYF. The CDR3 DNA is TGCGCCAGCAATCCCGGGACACCCTCCTACGAGCAGTACTTC.

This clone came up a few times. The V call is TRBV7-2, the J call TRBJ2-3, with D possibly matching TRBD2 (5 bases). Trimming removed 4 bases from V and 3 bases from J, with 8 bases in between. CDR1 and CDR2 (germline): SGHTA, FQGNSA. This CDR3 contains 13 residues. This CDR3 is CASSSSGTDTQYF. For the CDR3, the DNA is TGTGCCAGCAGCTCGAGCGGTACAGATACGCAGTATTTT.

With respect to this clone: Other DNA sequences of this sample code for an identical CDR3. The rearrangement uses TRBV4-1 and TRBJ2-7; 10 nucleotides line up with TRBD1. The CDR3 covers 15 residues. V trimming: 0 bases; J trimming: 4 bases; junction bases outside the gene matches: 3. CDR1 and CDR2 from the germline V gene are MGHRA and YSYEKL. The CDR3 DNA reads TGCGCCAGCAGCCAAGACGGGACAGGGGTATACGAGCAGTACTTC. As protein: CASSQDGTGVYEQYF.

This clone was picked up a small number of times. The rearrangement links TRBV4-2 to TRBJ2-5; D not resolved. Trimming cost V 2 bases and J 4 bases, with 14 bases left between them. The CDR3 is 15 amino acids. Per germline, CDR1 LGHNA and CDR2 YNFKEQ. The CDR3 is CASSQNIASPETQYF. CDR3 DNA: TGTGCCAGCAGCCAAAACATCGCTTCCCCAGAGACCCAGTACTTC.

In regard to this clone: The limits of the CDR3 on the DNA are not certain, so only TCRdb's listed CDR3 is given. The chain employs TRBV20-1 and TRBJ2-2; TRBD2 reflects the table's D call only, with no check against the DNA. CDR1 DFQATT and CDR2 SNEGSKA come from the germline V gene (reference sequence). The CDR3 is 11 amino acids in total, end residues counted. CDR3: CSAKSPGSCFF.

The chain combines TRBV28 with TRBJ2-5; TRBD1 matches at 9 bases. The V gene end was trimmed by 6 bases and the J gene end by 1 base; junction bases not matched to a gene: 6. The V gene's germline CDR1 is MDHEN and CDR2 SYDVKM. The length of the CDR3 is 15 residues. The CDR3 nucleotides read TGTGCCAGCAGGGCCCCGGGACAGGGCCAAGAGACCCAGTACTTC. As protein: CASRAPGQGQETQYF.

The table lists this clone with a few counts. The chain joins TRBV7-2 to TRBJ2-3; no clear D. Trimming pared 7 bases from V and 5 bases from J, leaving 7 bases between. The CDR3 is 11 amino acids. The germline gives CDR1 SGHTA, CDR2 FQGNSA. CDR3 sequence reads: CASTTKDTQYF. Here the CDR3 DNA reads TGTGCCAGCACCACTAAAGATACGCAGTATTTT.